This T cell receptor beta chain stems from a study of cytomegalovirus exposure and HLA in healthy donors. Study summary: Among over 350 genotyped donors, around 80% fell in the Caucasian-associated ancestry cluster.

CDR3 size: 13 residues. Germline V gives CDR1 SNHLY, CDR2 FYNNEI. With 10 bases removed from V and 6 bases from J, the gap between germline ends came to 13 bases. The PCR employed 60 Vbeta primers together with 13 Jbeta primers. Method: immunoSEQ multiplex PCR; TCRdb's copy keeps in-frame clones and lacks some. The sample carries about 78,000 clones, 80% recorded once. The source of this sequence is a woman between 50 and 59 years old in good health and CMV-seropositive. The J gene is TRBJ1-6, the V gene TRBV2; D unclear. The material sequenced was PBMCs. The CDR3 region is CATQEALNSPLHF. DNA for the CDR3: TGTGCCACCCAGGAGGCCCTTAATTCACCCCTCCACTTT.